One T cell receptor beta chain is described in this entry. Trimming stripped 0 bases from V and 7 bases from J, with 18 bases between. There are 16 residues in the CDR3. Germline V gives CDR1 MGHRA, CDR2 YSYEKL. Original handling: Reference gene primers were amplified, and this amplification served to estimate nucleated cell counts. Clones were sequenced by immunoSEQ multiplex PCR, and TCRdb holds only the in-frame ones, with some missing. The DNA gave D and trimming, while V, J and clone size come from that table. The sample includes approximately 140,000 clones, around 87% of them seen just once. The data were obtained in a study of blood T cell repertoires in COVID-19.

The specimen was peripheral blood. The sequence was collected from an older man with active COVID-19. The rearrangement links TRBV4-1 to TRBJ2-5, with D perhaps TRBD2 (5 bases). CDR3 in amino acids: CASSQERRGSGGTQYF. CDR3 sequence (DNA): TGCGCCAGCAGCCAAGAGAGGAGAGGTTCAGGAGGGACCCAGTACTTC.